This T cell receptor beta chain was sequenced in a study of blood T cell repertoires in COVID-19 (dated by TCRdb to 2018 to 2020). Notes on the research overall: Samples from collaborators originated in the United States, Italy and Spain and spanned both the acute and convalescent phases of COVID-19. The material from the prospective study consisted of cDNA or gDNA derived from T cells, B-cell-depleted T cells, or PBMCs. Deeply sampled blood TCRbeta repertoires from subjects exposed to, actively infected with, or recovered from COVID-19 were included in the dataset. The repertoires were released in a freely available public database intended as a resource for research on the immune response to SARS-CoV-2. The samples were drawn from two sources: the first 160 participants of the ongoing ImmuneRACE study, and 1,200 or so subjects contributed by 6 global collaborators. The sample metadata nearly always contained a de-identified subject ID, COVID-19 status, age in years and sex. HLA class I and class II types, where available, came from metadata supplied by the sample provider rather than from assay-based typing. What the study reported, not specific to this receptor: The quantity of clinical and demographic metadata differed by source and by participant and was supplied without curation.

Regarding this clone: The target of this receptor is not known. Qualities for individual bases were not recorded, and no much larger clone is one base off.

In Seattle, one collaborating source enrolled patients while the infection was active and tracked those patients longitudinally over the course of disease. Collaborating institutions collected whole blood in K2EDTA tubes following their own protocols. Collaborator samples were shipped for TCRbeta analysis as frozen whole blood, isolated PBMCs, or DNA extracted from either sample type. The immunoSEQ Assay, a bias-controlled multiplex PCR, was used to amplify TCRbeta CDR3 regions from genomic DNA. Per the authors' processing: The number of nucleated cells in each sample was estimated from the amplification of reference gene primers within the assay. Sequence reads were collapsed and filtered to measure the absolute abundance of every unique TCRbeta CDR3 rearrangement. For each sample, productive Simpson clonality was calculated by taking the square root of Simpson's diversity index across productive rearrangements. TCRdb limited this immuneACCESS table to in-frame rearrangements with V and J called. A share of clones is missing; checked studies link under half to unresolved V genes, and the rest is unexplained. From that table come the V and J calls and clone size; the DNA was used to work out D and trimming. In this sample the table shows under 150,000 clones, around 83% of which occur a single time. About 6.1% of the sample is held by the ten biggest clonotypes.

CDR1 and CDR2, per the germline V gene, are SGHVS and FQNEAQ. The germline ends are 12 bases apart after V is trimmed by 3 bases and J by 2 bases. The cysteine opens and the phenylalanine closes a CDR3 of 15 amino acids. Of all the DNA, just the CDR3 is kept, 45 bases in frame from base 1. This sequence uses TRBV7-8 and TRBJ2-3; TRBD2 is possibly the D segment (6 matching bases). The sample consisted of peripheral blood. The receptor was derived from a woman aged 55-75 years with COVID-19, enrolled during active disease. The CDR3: CASSFRLENTDTQYF. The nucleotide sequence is TGTGCCAGCAGCTTTCGACTAGAGAACACAGATACGCAGTATTTT.